Listed here are 13 T cell receptor beta chains from one sample, sequenced in a study of T cells in Graves' hyperthyroidism and ophthalmopathy. TCR beta CDR3 sequences were amplified from RNA transcripts. The study used the HTBI primer set for a first-round RT-PCR of the TCR CDR3. Each CDR3 protein is one row after TCRdb ran MiXCR on the multiplex PCR reads. The table has roughly 840,000 distinct CDR3 sequences, over 35% seen once. The source material was blood. These receptors were obtained from a man between 18 and 35 years old with Graves' hyperthyroidism.

This clonotype was counted between two and nine times. V gene TRBV20-1 combines with J gene TRBJ1-4; a weak D match, TRBD1 (6 bases). Trimming removed 0 bases from V and 7 bases from J, with 12 bases in between. CDR3 size: 14 residues. Germline assignment: CDR1 DFQATT and CDR2 SNEGSKA (reference sequence). The CDR3 nucleotides are TGCAGTGCTAGAGATCCACAGGGTGTTGAAAAACTGTTTTTT. This encodes CSARDPQGVEKLFF.

This clonotype was seen repeatedly, ten times or more. The chain uses TRBV20-1 and TRBJ1-1; D not certain. The CDR3 is made up of 10 amino acids. Germline-derived CDR1 and CDR2 are DFQATT and SNEGSKA (reference sequence). V dropped 5 bases and J dropped 11 bases, with 12 bases sitting between them. CDR3: CSAPDVGAFF. The DNA of the CDR3 is TGCAGTGCTCCTGACGTAGGGGCTTTCTTT.

V and J are TRBV9 and TRBJ1-2; D gene unclear. Trimming cost V 2 bases and J 0 bases, with 14 bases left between them. CDR3 length equals 16 residues. Germline V lookup: CDR1 SGDLS, CDR2 YYNGEE. The CDR3 region is CASSVETPPSNYGYTF. In nucleotides, the CDR3 is TGTGCCAGCAGCGTTGAAACCCCCCCATCTAACTATGGCTACACCTTC.

This clonotype was counted once. The CDR3 DNA sequence: TGTGCCAGCAGAAAACGACAGGGCGACGAGCAGTACTTC. This sequence encodes CASRKRQGDEQYF. The J gene is TRBJ2-7, the V gene TRBV19; TRBD1 aligns across 7 bases. J gave up 5 bases and V 9 bases, and 10 bases lay outside the gene matches. The CDR3 has 13 residues. Germline V gene sequence: CDR1 LNHDA, CDR2 SQIVND (reference sequence).

This chain joins TRBV10-3 and TRBJ1-6; TRBD1 is a possible D gene (6 bases). The CDR3 is 13 amino acids. V was trimmed by 6 bases and J by 8 bases, leaving 11 bases between them. From germline, CDR1 is ENHRY and CDR2 SYGVKD. The CDR3 loop is CAISVNRDSPLHF. CDR3 sequence (DNA): TGTGCCATCAGCGTTAACAGGGATTCACCCCTCCACTTT.

Concerning this clonotype itself: Germline and junction disagree at one end, which may indicate a read error. The rearrangement links TRBV7-3 to TRBJ1-1; 7 nucleotides line up with TRBD1. The CDR3 spans 16 residues. The germline V gene encodes CDR1 SGHTA and CDR2 FQGTGA. The CDR3 loop reads CASSVTGTALNTEAFF. CDR3 nucleotides: TGTGCCAGCAGCGTAACCGGGACAGCCCTGAACACTGAAGCTTTCTTT. The full variable domain, rest sourced from reference TRBV7-3 and TRBJ1-1, is GAGVSQTPSNKVTEKGKYVELRCDPISGHTALYWYRQSLGQGPEFLIYFQGTGAADDSGLPNDRFFAVRPEGSVSTLKIQRTERGDSAVYLCASSVTGTALNTEAFFGQGTRLTVV.

This chain connects TRBV20-1 to TRBJ2-2; unclear D gene. The CDR3 length is 12 residues. From germline, CDR1 is DFQATT and CDR2 SNEGSKA (reference sequence). Trimming took off 3 bases at V and 4 bases at J, with 6 bases between the two ends. DNA for the CDR3: TGCAGTGCTAGTTTGGGCACCGGGGAGCTGTTTTTT. Translating it yields CSASLGTGELFF.

The table lists this clonotype with many counts. The rearrangement links TRBV7-9 to TRBJ1-1; 9 bases map to TRBD1. This CDR3 is 14 amino acids long. Germline V gives CDR1 SEHNR, CDR2 FQNEAQ (reference sequence). Trimming took 3 bases from V and 5 from J; bases not matched to a gene: 4. CDR3 nucleotide sequence: TGTGCCAGCAGCTTCGGGACAGGGAGAACTGAAGCTTTCTTT. Protein product: CASSFGTGRTEAFF.

The chain couples TRBV7-8 to TRBJ2-7; no definite D call. Germline-derived CDR1 and CDR2 are SGHVS and FQNEAQ. Trimming removed 5 bases at V and 0 bases at J, with 17 bases between. CDR3 length: 16 amino acids. CDR3: CASSPLGRASSYEQYF. Here the CDR3 DNA reads TGTGCCAGCAGCCCCTTAGGACGTGCCAGCTCCTACGAGCAGTACTTC.

The V gene is TRBV24-1, the J gene TRBJ2-7; perhaps TRBD2 as D (6 bases). Trimming shortened V by 11 bases and J by 4 bases, and 20 bases separated the two germline ends. The CDR3 totals 14 residues. From germline, CDR1 is KGHDR and CDR2 SFDVKD. The CDR3 bases are TGTGCCAGCAGCTCCTCTAGCGATCGGTACGAGCAGTACTTC. Its protein product is CASSSSSDRYEQYF.

This clonotype was detected only a few times. The genes are TRBV5-1 and TRBJ1-1, with 11 bases identical to TRBD1. This CDR3 has 16 residues. The germline V gene has CDR1 SGHRS and CDR2 YFSETQ. V shed 5 bases and J 6 bases; nucleotides not matched to a gene: 12. The CDR3 DNA is TGCGCCAGCAGGGAAGGGTGGGACAGGGGGATCGCTGAAGCTTTCTTT. Amino acids: CASREGWDRGIAEAFF.

This clonotype was observed many times. The chain employs TRBV19 and TRBJ1-2; D is ambiguous. From germline, CDR1 is LNHDA and CDR2 SQIVND (reference sequence). The CDR3 loop spans 12 amino acids. The V and J ends lost 6 bases and 3 bases respectively, with 8 bases between them. CDR3 loop: CASSGLDYGYTF. The CDR3 coding sequence is TGTGCCAGTAGCGGACTAGACTATGGCTACACCTTC.

Note on this clonotype: Possible read error: a much larger clone is one base away. The chain carries TRBV20-1 and TRBJ1-4; 8 bases map to TRBD1. Germline-derived CDR1 and CDR2 are DFQATT and SNEGSKA (reference sequence). The CDR3 has 15 residues. Unmatched junction bases numbered 5, after V lost 5 bases and J lost 0 bases. CDR3 coding DNA: TGCAGTGCTCGGGACAGGACCTCAACTAATGAAAAACTGTTTTTT. Protein: CSARDRTSTNEKLFF.